This passage covers 7 T cell receptor beta chains from one sample sequenced in a study of tumor and adjacent non-tumor tissue in lung cancer. The template was RNA from unsorted bulk tissue. This non-tumor lung sample came from over 3 cm beyond the tumor edge. Three rounds of nested PCR, following a modified ARM-PCR protocol, produced the TCRbeta library. Via MiXCR, TCRdb re-called the multiplex PCR reads, giving one row per CDR3 protein. The profile shows 70,000 to 95,000 distinct CDR3 sequences, over 65% of them singletons. The sequenced sample consisted of distant non-tumor lung tissue. These receptor sequences come from an older man with non-small cell lung cancer.

Points on this clonotype: A much larger clone differs by one base, so this may be a read error. The genes are TRBV12-5 and TRBJ2-3; TRBD2 is a possible D gene (5 bases). CDR3 size: 14 residues. Trimming took off 2 bases at V and 6 bases at J, with 12 bases between the two ends. Germline CDR1 LGHNT, CDR2 FRNRAP. The CDR3, as DNA: TGTGCTAGTGGTTTGAGGAGAGGGTTGGATACGCAGTATTTT. Translation gives CASGLRRGLDTQYF.

Notes on this clonotype: The germline gene is not matched at one end of the junction; a read error may be the cause. The chain joins TRBV11-2 to TRBJ2-7; 7 bases fit TRBD2. Germline V lookup: CDR1 SGHAT, CDR2 FQNNGV. The CDR3 sequence is 15 residues long. The chain's CDR3 is CASNPGRGPTYKQYF. CDR3 nucleotide sequence: TGTGCCAGCAACCCAGGGAGGGGTCCGACCTACAAGCAGTACTTC. The variable domain in full, completed from reference TRBV11-2 and TRBJ2-7, reads EAGVAQSPRYKIIEKRQSVAFWCNPISGHATLYWYQQILGQGPKLLIQFQNNGVVDDSQLPKDRFSAERLKGVDSTLKIQPAKLEDSAVYLCASNPGRGPTYKQYFGPGTRLTVT.

This clonotype was seen only a few times. A read error may explain this, as a much larger clone is one base away. The chain is built from TRBV4-1 and TRBJ2-3; no clear D gene. Trimming cost V 7 bases and J 1 base, with 15 bases left between them. Germline values: CDR1 MGHRA, CDR2 YSYEKL. The CDR3 runs 15 residues. The CDR3 reads CASNPIVAGTDTQYF. The CDR3 nucleotides read TGCGCCAGCAACCCTATAGTGGCCGGCACAGATACGCAGTATTTT.

As concerns this clonotype: One end of the junction does not line up with germline, which may come from a read error. The chain uses TRBV6-5 and TRBJ2-2; TRBD2 might be the D (6 bases). Germline CDR1 is MNHEY and CDR2 is SVGAGI. The CDR3 has 14 residues. CDR3 sequence: CASSYWGVSGEQLF. CDR3 in DNA: TGTGCCAGCAGTTACTGGGGGGTATCCGGGGAGCAGTTATTT.

This chain connects TRBV5-1 to TRBJ2-7; no definite D call. CDR3 length: 16 residues. Germline lookup yields CDR1 SGHRS and CDR2 YFSETQ. V dropped 0 bases and J dropped 2 bases, with 15 bases sitting between them. CDR3 coding DNA: TGCGCCAGCAGCTTGGAGTCCTCCAATAACGCCTACGAGCAGTACGTC. Translated, it gives CASSLESSNNAYEQYV.

The sample holds a few counts of this clonotype. V is TRBV29-1 and J is TRBJ2-7, with TRBD2 matching 7 bases. The CDR3 spans 12 residues. Germline assignment: CDR1 SQVTM and CDR2 ANQGSEA. CDR3 sequence: CRAWGTNPEQYF. The CDR3 region has the DNA TGCAGAGCCTGGGGGACTAACCCCGAGCAGTACTTC.

The chain has TRBV5-4 and TRBJ2-7; TRBD1 is a possible D gene (5 bases). Trimming stripped 5 bases from V and 3 bases from J, with 15 bases between. The CDR3 is 14 residues long. Germline V gene lookup returns CDR1 SGHNT and CDR2 YYREEE (reference sequence). The chain's CDR3 is CASSVLGRDYEQYF. CDR3 nucleotides: TGTGCCAGCAGTGTGCTCGGCAGGGACTACGAGCAGTACTTC.